The rows below give T cell receptor beta chains drawn from one sample of a study of control samples from healthy donors and cancer patients. Profiling relied on immunoSEQ multiplex PCR, and the TCRdb table lists in-frame clones only, not all of them. The sample shows roughly 100,000 clones, almost 90% of them seen only once. The sample taken for sequencing was blood. These receptors were obtained from a young man in good health. The CDR3 runs from the conserved cysteine through the conserved F or W. A D gene is named only where the DNA matches it firmly. The size field is filled for only some rows; it gives once, few, many or a size class.

>-|-|TRBJ1-2|TRBV7-3
TGTGCCAGCAGCTTAACGCCGACATCGGGTTTAGTAACCTTC
CASSLTPTSGLVTF
>once|TRBD1|TRBJ2-4|TRBV3-1/TRBV3-2
TGTGCCAGCAGTCAAAACCGGGACAGCAAAAACATTCAGTACTTC
CASSQNRDSKNIQYF
>-|-|TRBJ2-1|TRBV7-9
TGTGCCAGCAGCAACGAAGGGTGGGTCTTC
CASSNEGWVF
>-|TRBD1|TRBJ1-6|TRBV7-8
TGTGCCAGCAGCTTAAAGGGGACAGGGAATAATTCACCCCTCCACTTT
CASSLKGTGNNSPLHF
>-|-|TRBJ2-3|TRBV11-2
TGTGCCAGCACCCAAAGTGGGATCACAGATACGCAGTATTTT
CASTQSGITDTQYF
>-|-|TRBJ1-2|TRBV6-1
TGTGCCAGCAGTGAACCTCGGACGGCTCGAAGAGGCTACACCTTC
CASSEPRTARRGYTF
>-|-|TRBJ2-1|TRBV6-2/TRBV6-3
TGTGCCAGCAGTTACAGGGAAGGGCTCGAGGTTGAGCAGTTCTTC
CASSYREGLEVEQFF
>-|-|TRBJ2-7|TRBV6-5
TGTGCCAGCGTAAAGTCGGTAGCTTCCTACGAGCAGTACTTC
CASVKSVASYEQYF
>-|TRBD1|TRBJ2-3|TRBV5-6
TGTGCCAGCAGCTTGCCCCAACAGAGACAGGGGGCGAGGGGAGATACGCAGTATTTT
CASSLPQQRQGARGDTQYF
>-|-|TRBJ1-2|TRBV5-4
TGTGCCAGCAGCTTCGGGGAAAACTATGGCTACACCTTC
CASSFGENYGYTF
>-|-|TRBJ1-1|TRBV9
TGTGCCAGCAGCGTAGATCCGTTTGTGGGGGAAGGGAACACTGAAGCTTTCTTT
CASSVDPFVGEGNTEAFF
>-|-|TRBJ2-7|TRBV5-1
TGCGCCAGCAGCCCAGGGATCCCAGTTTACGAGCAGTACTTC
CASSPGIPVYEQYF
>-|-|TRBJ1-1|TRBV6-5
TGTGCCAGCAGGGGAACGGTGGACACTGAAGCTTTCTTT
CASRGTVDTEAFF
>-|-|TRBJ1-1|TRBV11-2
TGTGCCAGCAGCTGGGGGGTACCGGACACTGAAGCTTTCTTT
CASSWGVPDTEAFF
>-|TRBD2|TRBJ2-5|TRBV29-1
TGCAGCGTTCCCACTAGCGGCCAAGAAACCCAGTACTTC
CSVPTSGQETQYF
>once|-|TRBJ1-1|TRBV12-5
TGTGCTAGTCAGTTCGGGGCCAACACTGAAGCTTTCTTT
CASQFGANTEAFF
>-|-|TRBJ1-1|TRBV7-3
TGTGCCAGCAGCTTAGAGGGCTCCCTCACTGAAGCTTTCTTT
CASSLEGSLTEAFF
>-|-|TRBJ2-1|TRBV27
TGTGCCAGCAGTTTTGAGTGGACAGAGGTGAATGAGCAGTTCTTC
CASSFEWTEVNEQFF
>-|TRBD1|TRBJ1-2|TRBV5-6
TGTGCCAGCAGCTCGCCCACAGGGGCTGGCTACACCTTC
CASSSPTGAGYTF
>-|-|TRBJ2-7|TRBV27
TGTGCCAGCTCGGTAGGAGCTCCCTACGAGCAGTACTTC
CASSVGAPYEQYF
>-|TRBD1|TRBJ1-2|TRBV12-3/TRBV12-4
TGTGCCAGCAGGGACAGGAATAACTATGGCTACACCTTC
CASRDRNNYGYTF
>few|-|TRBJ1-5|TRBV7-2
TGTGCCAGCAGCTTAGACTCTATCAATCAGCCCCAGCATTTT
CASSLDSINQPQHF
>-|TRBD2|TRBJ2-1|TRBV5-1
TGCGCCAGCAGCCGGGGAGAGGCTAGCGGGGTTGAGCAGTTCTTC
CASSRGEASGVEQFF
>-|-|TRBJ1-1|TRBV28
TGTGCCAGCAGTCCACCGCCCTCGAGAAGCCCTGAAGCTTTCTTT
CASSPPPSRSPEAFF
>-|-|TRBJ1-2|TRBV5-1
TGCGCCAGCAGCTGGGACCCGGGACTTCAGGAAGGCTACACCTTC
CASSWDPGLQEGYTF
>-|-|TRBJ1-4|TRBV5-1
TGCGCCAGCAGCTTGGGCGGGGATATTAATGAAAAACTGTTTTTT
CASSLGGDINEKLFF
>-|-|TRBJ1-5|TRBV7-9
TGTGCCAGCAGCCATACAGGGAATGATCAGCCCCAGCATTTT
CASSHTGNDQPQHF
>once|TRBD2|TRBJ2-1|TRBV5-4
TGTGCCAGCAGTTACGAGAGCGGGAGTTTCAATGAGCAGTTCTTC
CASSYESGSFNEQFF
>few|-|TRBJ1-2|TRBV6-1
TGTGCCAGCAGTGAAGCTACCCCCCAGGGTCATTTCTCTTTCTATGGCTACACCTTC
CASSEATPQGHFSFYGYTF
>-|-|TRBJ2-7|TRBV18
TGTGCCAGCTCCCGATTCGTCACAGACTACGAGCAGTACTTC
CASSRFVTDYEQYF
>-|-|TRBJ2-2|TRBV6-4
TGTGCCAGCAGGGCGTACACGAACACCGGGGAGCTGTTTTTT
CASRAYTNTGELFF
>-|TRBD1|TRBJ2-7|TRBV5-1
TGCGCCAGCAGAGAGGGGGCCTCCTACGAGCAGTACTTC
CASREGASYEQYF
>-|-|TRBJ2-7|TRBV11-3
TGTGCCAGCAGCACCCTAAATTCCGAGCAGTACTTC
CASSTLNSEQYF
>once|TRBD2|TRBJ2-2|TRBV30
TGTGCCTGGACGGGGGGAGGTCACACCGGGGAGCTGTTTTTT
CAWTGGGHTGELFF
>-|-|TRBJ2-1|TRBV6-6
TGTGCCAGCAGTTACACCCATTACCCGCGTGTCGATGAGCAGTTCTTC
CASSYTHYPRVDEQFF
>-|-|TRBJ1-2|TRBV7-8
TGTGCCAGCAGCGAAGGGACACTCGCTAACTATGGCTACACCTTC
CASSEGTLANYGYTF
>-|-|TRBJ2-1|TRBV7-2
TGTGCCAGCAGGCCGACTAGTTTTGGGTATGAGCAGTTCTTC
CASRPTSFGYEQFF
>-|TRBD1|TRBJ2-1|TRBV14
TGTGCCAGCAGCCCACGGGGACAGGGGGTAATTCACAATGAGCAGTTCTTC
CASSPRGQGVIHNEQFF
>-|-|TRBJ1-3|TRBV11-3
TGTGCCAGCAGCTTATTAGCACCCTCTGGAAACACCATATATTTT
CASSLLAPSGNTIYF
>-|-|TRBJ2-2|TRBV29-1
TGCAGCGTTGAATGGGTGACAGGGAACACCGGGGAGCTGTTTTTT
CSVEWVTGNTGELFF